A selection of T cell receptor beta chains follows, all from one sample in a study of T cell responses to AZD1222 COVID-19 vaccine. Libraries were prepared by immunoSEQ multiplex PCR; TCRdb keeps only in-frame clonotypes and omits some of them. The table records tens of thousands of clones, approximately 85% of them present only once. The sample was peripheral blood, taken 28 days after the second AZD1222 dose. The receptors come from an adult who received the AZD1222 COVID-19 vaccine. Both conserved end residues are part of each CDR3. The D gene is left open where the match is weak. The size of a clone is reported for some rows only, either as once, few or many, or as a class for expanded clones.

. | . | TRBJ2-7 | TRBV5-5 | TGTGCCAGCAGCTTGGCTAGGGCGGCCTACGAGCAGTACTTC | CASSLARAAYEQYF
TRBD1 | . | TRBJ1-6 | TRBV28 | TGTGCCAGCAGTCCCTTAGGACAGGGGGATGGTTCACCCCTCCACTTT | CASSPLGQGDGSPLHF
. | . | TRBJ1-4 | TRBV6-5 | TGTGCCAGCACCATGAGGGGAGCGGTCTTGGGAAAACTGTTTTTT | CASTMRGAVLGKLFF
TRBD1 | few | TRBJ1-2 | TRBV10-1 | TGCGCCAGCAGGGACAGGGTTGGTGGCTACACCTTC | CASRDRVGGYTF
. | . | TRBJ1-3 | TRBV19 | TGTGCCAGTAGTATTCGGGGGGCCGCTGGAAACACCATATATTTT | CASSIRGAAGNTIYF
. | . | TRBJ1-3 | TRBV2 | TGTGCCAGCAGTGATGGGCCCCAGGTTTCTGGAAACACCATATATTTT | CASSDGPQVSGNTIYF
. | medium-sized | TRBJ2-1 | TRBV6-1 | TGTGCCAGCAGTGATTCAGGAAGTTCTTACAATGAGCAGTTCTTC | CASSDSGSSYNEQFF
. | . | TRBJ2-2 | TRBV27 | TGTGCCACTCCGTCGGGGTTTATCGGGGAGCTGTTTTTT | CATPSGFIGELFF
. | . | TRBJ1-2 | TRBV28 | TGTGCCAGCAGACCTGCGGGGGGAACTAATGGCTACACCTTC | CASRPAGGTNGYTF
. | . | TRBJ1-5 | TRBV6-5 | TGTGCCAGCAGTCCAAACATGGGACAGCCCCAGCATTTT | CASSPNMGQPQHF
. | . | TRBJ1-1 | TRBV30 | TGTGCCTGGAGTGTATGGGGTCAGACGAACACTGAAGCTTTCTTT | CAWSVWGQTNTEAFF
. | . | TRBJ1-3 | TRBV7-9 | TGTGCCAGCAGCTCTGGGGGATTAGGAAACACCATATATTTT | CASSSGGLGNTIYF
. | . | TRBJ1-1 | TRBV12-3/TRBV12-4 | TGTGCCAGCAGCTCCTCGGGCCCCGAGGGAGCTTTCTTT | CASSSSGPEGAFF
TRBD1 | . | TRBJ1-2 | TRBV28 | TGTGCCAGCAGGTCCCGGGACAGGGGAAATAATGGCTACACCTTC | CASRSRDRGNNGYTF
. | . | TRBJ2-6 | TRBV6-5 | TGTGCCAGTACCCTGACAGGGGAGGGCAACGTCCTGACTTTC | CASTLTGEGNVLTF
. | . | TRBJ1-2 | TRBV3-1/TRBV3-2 | TGTGCCAGCACCCCTGATCTTGGACAGAGTTATGGCTACACCTTC | CASTPDLGQSYGYTF
TRBD1 | . | TRBJ1-2 | TRBV19 | TGTGCCAGTTCCCGGAGGGACAGGGGGTATGGCTACACCTTC | CASSRRDRGYGYTF
. | . | TRBJ1-1 | TRBV2 | TGTGCCAGCAGCCCTCGGACAGTCAACACTGAAGCTTTCTTT | CASSPRTVNTEAFF
TRBD1 | . | TRBJ2-3 | TRBV28 | TGTGCCAGCTTACAGGGGGATACGCAGTATTTT | CASLQGDTQYF
TRBD1 | . | TRBJ1-2 | TRBV5-1 | TGCGCCAGCAGCAATAGACAGGGGAACTATGGCTACACCTTC | CASSNRQGNYGYTF
TRBD2 | . | TRBJ2-3 | TRBV6-4 | TGTGCCAGCAGTCCGGGACTAGCCACAGATACGCAGTATTTT | CASSPGLATDTQYF
. | . | TRBJ2-3 | TRBV6-4 | TGTGCCAGCAGCCGGGACGGCTTCGCAGATACGCAGTATTTT | CASSRDGFADTQYF
. | . | TRBJ1-3 | TRBV3-1/TRBV3-2 | TGTGCCAGCAGCCAAGATGGAGGTACTGGAAACACCATATATTTT | CASSQDGGTGNTIYF
. | . | TRBJ2-7 | TRBV27 | TGTGCCAGCAGTGCGGCGACAGGGAGGGGGCAGTACTTC | CASSAATGRGQYF
. | . | TRBJ1-1 | TRBV2 | TGTGCCAGCAATCGGCAGGGCGGTGAAGCTTTCTTT | CASNRQGGEAFF
. | . | TRBJ1-5 | TRBV28 | TGTGCCAGCAGCCCCACCGGGGGGGATGGTCAGCCCCAGCATTTT | CASSPTGGDGQPQHF
. | . | TRBJ1-6 | TRBV11-3 | TGTGCCAGCAGCTTAGGCCGTCATTCACCCCTCCACTTT | CASSLGRHSPLHF
TRBD1 | . | TRBJ2-7 | TRBV28 | TGTGCCAGCAGTTTACAACAGGGGTCCTCCTACGAGCAGTACTTC | CASSLQQGSSYEQYF
TRBD2 | . | TRBJ2-1 | TRBV27 | TGTGCTACGGGGGGAGCCTTCACGCAGTTCTTC | CATGGAFTQFF
. | . | TRBJ1-1 | TRBV5-1 | TGCGCCAGCAGCTTGGTTTCGAGTCCTGAAGCTTTCTTT | CASSLVSSPEAFF